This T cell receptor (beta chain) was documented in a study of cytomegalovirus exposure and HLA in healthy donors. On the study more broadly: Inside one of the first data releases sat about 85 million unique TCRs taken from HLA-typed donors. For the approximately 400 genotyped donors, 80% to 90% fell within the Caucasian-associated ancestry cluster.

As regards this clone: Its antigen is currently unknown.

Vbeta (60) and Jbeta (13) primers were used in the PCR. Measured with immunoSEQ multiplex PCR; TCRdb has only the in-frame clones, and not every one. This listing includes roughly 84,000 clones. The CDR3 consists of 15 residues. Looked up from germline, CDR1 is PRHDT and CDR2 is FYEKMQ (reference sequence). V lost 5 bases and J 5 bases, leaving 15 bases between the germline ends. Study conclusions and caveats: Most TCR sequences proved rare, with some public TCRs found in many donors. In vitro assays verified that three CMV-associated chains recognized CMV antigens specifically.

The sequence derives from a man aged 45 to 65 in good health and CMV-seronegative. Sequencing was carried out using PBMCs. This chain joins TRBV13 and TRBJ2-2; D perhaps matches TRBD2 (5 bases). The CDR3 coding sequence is TGTGCCAGCAGCCAAGAAGGGTCGGGGACCGGGGAGCTGTTTTTT. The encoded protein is CASSQEGSGTGELFF.